The 21 T cell receptor beta chains reported below all come from one sample, sequenced in a study of blood T cell repertoires in COVID-19 (TCRdb year 2020). Library construction relied on the immunoSEQ multiplex PCR assay. Sourced from immuneACCESS, this table was stored by TCRdb with only in-frame sequences that have V and J called. A share of the clones is absent; for the studies checked, an unresolved V gene accounts for under half, and the remainder has no known explanation. Within this sample are 200,000 to 300,000 clones, with 84% of them counted one time only. The top ten constitute around 7.8% of the sample. Input material: peripheral blood. The receptors originated from a human donor in a cohort sampled during active COVID-19.

This clone was counted only a few times. The chain employs TRBV15 and TRBJ2-7; TRBD1 is a possible D gene (6 bases). CDR1 and CDR2 (germline): LNHNV, YYDKDF (reference sequence). This CDR3 has 14 amino acids. Deletions cut 3 bases from V and 6 bases from J, with 15 bases between. In DNA form, the CDR3 reads TGTGCCACCAGCAGGAGGGCAACAGGGTCCGAGCAGTACTTC. The encoded protein is CATSRRATGSEQYF.

V and J are TRBV27 and TRBJ1-2; D perhaps matches TRBD1 (6 bases). The CDR3 is made up of 15 amino acids. Trimming shortened V by 0 bases and J by 2 bases, and 10 bases separated the two germline ends. CDR1 MNHEY and CDR2 SMNVEV come from the germline V gene (reference sequence). CDR3: CASSLSQGYNYGYTF. The CDR3 nucleotides read TGTGCCAGCAGTTTATCTCAGGGGTACAACTATGGCTACACCTTC.

The CDR3: CASSFRGVSSYNEQFF. The CDR3 DNA sequence: TGTGCCAGCAGTTTCCGCGGGGTTAGCTCCTACAATGAGCAGTTCTTC. The chain joins TRBV11-2 to TRBJ2-1; TRBD2 is a possible D gene (6 bases). Trimming took off 6 bases at V and 0 bases at J, with 15 bases between the two ends. The CDR3 runs to 16 residues. Germline assignment: CDR1 SGHAT and CDR2 FQNNGV. The full variable domain, in which reference TRBV11-2 and TRBJ2-1 provide the parts outside the CDR3, is EAGVAQSPRYKIIEKRQSVAFWCNPISGHATLYWYQQILGQGPKLLIQFQNNGVVDDSQLPKDRFSAERLKGVDSTLKIQPAKLEDSAVYLCASSFRGVSSYNEQFFGPGTRLTVL.

The chain uses TRBV5-1 and TRBJ1-4; tentatively, D is TRBD1 (6 bases). This CDR3 has 16 residues. V was pared by 4 bases and J by 4 bases, with 17 bases between. From germline, CDR1 is SGHRS and CDR2 YFSETQ. The CDR3: CASSLNPGGLNEKLFF. The CDR3 DNA is TGCGCCAGCAGCCTAAACCCCGGGGGGCTTAATGAAAAACTGTTTTTT.

This chain connects TRBV6-5 to TRBJ2-7; 10 bases agree with TRBD2. V trimming: 6 bases; J trimming: 4 bases; junction bases outside the gene matches: 3. CDR1 and CDR2 (germline): MNHEY, SVGAGI. This CDR3 is 13 amino acids long. The CDR3 here is CASRASGRYEQYF. CDR3 DNA: TGTGCCAGCAGAGCTAGCGGGAGATACGAGCAGTACTTC.

The chain uses TRBV20-1 and TRBJ2-7; D is perhaps TRBD2 (5 bases). CDR1 is DFQATT, CDR2 SNEGSKA, per germline (reference sequence). The length of the CDR3 is 11 residues. V lost 4 bases and J 4 bases, leaving 8 bases between the germline ends. The CDR3, as DNA: TGCAGTGCTATGGGAGCGTACGAGCAGTACTTC. This gives the protein CSAMGAYEQYF.

V and J are TRBV12-3 or TRBV12-4 and TRBJ1-1, with a weak D call TRBD1 (6 bases). The CDR3 is 13 residues long. With 5 bases removed from V and 1 base from J, the gap between germline ends came to 8 bases. CDR3 DNA: TGTGCCAGCAGTGGGACATCGAACACTGAAGCTTTCTTT. Its translation is CASSGTSNTEAFF.

This rearrangement joins TRBV4-1 to TRBJ2-5, with 7 bases identical to TRBD2. Unmatched junction bases numbered 10, after V lost 4 bases and J lost 5 bases. Germline lookup yields CDR1 MGHRA and CDR2 YSYEKL. The CDR3 spans 15 residues. The CDR3 bases are TGCGCCAGCAGCCCCCAAGCGGGGAACGCGGAGACCCAGTACTTC. It specifies CASSPQAGNAETQYF.

This chain connects TRBV12-3 or TRBV12-4 to TRBJ1-2; 9 bases fit TRBD1. J lost 4 bases, V lost 5 bases, and 2 bases had no gene match. The CDR3 is 13 residues long. CDR3 sequence: CASSTTGGYGYTF. The CDR3 nucleotides read TGTGCCAGCAGTACGACAGGGGGCTATGGCTACACCTTC.

In regard to this clone: Sequence at one end of the junction differs from germline and may be a read error. The chain links TRBV11-2 to TRBJ1-5; the match to TRBD1 covers 7 bases. The length of the CDR3 is 14 residues. Germline values: CDR1 SGHAT, CDR2 FQNNGV. The CDR3 loop reads CASSLDRAEEPQHF. In DNA form, the CDR3 reads TGTGCCAGCAGCCTAGACAGGGCTGAGGAGCCCCAGCATTTT.

This chain connects TRBV2 to TRBJ1-2; D remains ambiguous. This CDR3 is built from 13 residues. Germline V gene lookup returns CDR1 SNHLY and CDR2 FYNNEI. V was trimmed by 1 base and J by 0 bases, leaving 3 bases between them. The CDR3: CASSEGPNYGYTF. In nucleotides, the CDR3 is TGTGCCAGCAGTGAAGGGCCTAACTATGGCTACACCTTC.

V usage is TRBV6-5 and J usage is TRBJ2-1; D possibly corresponds to TRBD1 (6 bases). CDR1 and CDR2 (germline): MNHEY, SVGAGI. The CDR3 has 14 residues. Deletions cut 7 bases from V and 1 base from J, with 11 bases between. Written as DNA, the CDR3 is TGTGCCAGCAAGGACAGTAAATCCTACAATGAGCAGTTCTTC. Translated: CASKDSKSYNEQFF.

The chain employs TRBV6-4 and TRBJ1-1, with TRBD1 matching 9 bases. V dropped 0 bases and J dropped 1; count of bases not matched to a gene: 0. This CDR3 region has 15 residues. Germline loops: CDR1 MRHNA, CDR2 SNTAGT. CDR3 residues: CASSDSTGGNTEAFF. CDR3 DNA: TGTGCCAGCAGTGACTCGACAGGGGGGAACACTGAAGCTTTCTTT.

V usage is TRBV18 and J usage is TRBJ1-1; 9 nucleotides line up with TRBD1. CDR3 length: 16 residues. In germline, CDR1 is KGHSH, CDR2 LQKENI. The trim removed 4 bases at V and 3 bases at J, leaving 9 bases unmatched. The CDR3 DNA is TGTGCCAGCTCACAACAGGGGGCCGGTTATTACACTGAAGCTTTCTTT. This codes for CASSQQGAGYYTEAFF.

The chain employs TRBV4-2 and TRBJ2-1; tentative D call: TRBD2 (6 bases). From germline, CDR1 is LGHNA and CDR2 YNFKEQ. The CDR3 runs to 17 residues. V gave up 0 bases and J gave up 2 bases, with 14 bases separating them. CDR3 sequence (DNA): TGTGCCAGCAGCCAAGATTACGGGGGTCCCCCCTACAATGAGCAGTTCTTC. The encoded protein is CASSQDYGGPPYNEQFF.

The genes are TRBV29-1 and TRBJ2-2; the match to TRBD1 covers 12 bases. CDR3 size: 17 residues. Germline lookup yields CDR1 SQVTM and CDR2 ANQGSEA. V trimming: 1 base; J trimming: 7 bases; junction bases outside the gene matches: 10. The CDR3 DNA follows: TGCAGCGTTGAAGGTTTCTGGGACAGGGGGCGGGGCGGGGAGCTGTTTTTT. This translates into CSVEGFWDRGRGGELFF.

The CDR3 region has the DNA TGTGCCAGCAGCCAAGAGACAGGGGGCGAAGGCTACACCTTC. Residues: CASSQETGGEGYTF. The chain is built from TRBV4-2 and TRBJ1-2; TRBD1 aligns across 10 bases. The J segment lost 8 bases and the V segment lost 0 bases, leaving 3 bases of the junction unmatched. This CDR3 has 14 residues. The germline V gene has CDR1 LGHNA and CDR2 YNFKEQ.

The chain uses TRBV27 and TRBJ1-2; D may be TRBD1 (5 bases). In germline, CDR1 is MNHEY, CDR2 SMNVEV (reference sequence). This CDR3 is 15 amino acids long. The V end lost 5 bases, the J end lost 3 bases, and 16 bases lay between the germline ends. The CDR3 reads CASSRTTTVDYGYTF. CDR3 DNA: TGTGCCAGCAGTAGAACAACGACAGTAGACTATGGCTACACCTTC.

This clone occurred a few times. The rearrangement links TRBV24-1 to TRBJ2-2, with D perhaps TRBD1 (6 bases). Germline V gene sequence: CDR1 KGHDR, CDR2 SFDVKD. The length of the CDR3 is 15 residues. Trimming cost V 3 bases and J 5 bases, with 12 bases left between them. The CDR3 spells CATSDPRGATGELFF. CDR3 sequence (DNA): TGTGCCACCAGTGATCCCAGGGGTGCTACCGGGGAGCTGTTTTTT.

The chain couples TRBV7-2 to TRBJ1-2; TRBD1 matches at 9 bases. CDR1 is SGHTA, CDR2 FQGNSA, per germline. Losses at the gene ends were 5 bases for V and 3 bases for J; bases not matched to a gene: 10. CDR3 length: 16 amino acids. This CDR3 reads CASSQTRDRDDYGYTF. In DNA, the CDR3 is TGTGCCAGCAGCCAGACCCGGGACAGGGACGACTATGGCTACACCTTC.

The chain recombines TRBV18 with TRBJ1-1; 10 bases line up with TRBD1. This CDR3 is 14 amino acids long. The germline V gene encodes CDR1 KGHSH and CDR2 LQKENI. The V gene end was trimmed by 3 bases and the J gene end by 5 bases; junction bases not matched to a gene: 3. The CDR3 DNA reads TGTGCCAGCTCACCGCCGGGACAGGGGACTGAAGCTTTCTTT. It yields the protein CASSPPGQGTEAFF.